The source of this T cell receptor beta chain is a study of spatial heterogeneity in lung cancer. This clonotype occurred once. Since it is a stray read in a library aimed at alpha chains, this beta chain has a size that is not meaningful. This CDR3 comprises 15 residues. Germline V gives CDR1 MDHEN, CDR2 SYDVKM. The V gene end was trimmed by 4 bases and the J gene end by 5 bases; junction bases not matched to a gene: 5. Each CDR3 protein gets one entry after TCRdb re-called the 5' RACE reads with MiXCR. Of under 250 distinct CDR3 sequences listed, roughly 25% were seen once; the top ten hold 39%. Sample time point: sample taken at primary tumor resection.

The sequence was collected from a male donor with early-stage non-small cell lung cancer. The chain has TRBV28 and TRBJ2-5, with 12 bases fitting TRBD2. This specimen consisted of normal lung tissue next to the tumor, obtained at surgery. CDR3 amino acids: CASSSSGGAIETQYF. The CDR3 coding sequence is TGTGCCAGCAGTTCTAGCGGGGGGGCGATTGAGACCCAGTACTTC.